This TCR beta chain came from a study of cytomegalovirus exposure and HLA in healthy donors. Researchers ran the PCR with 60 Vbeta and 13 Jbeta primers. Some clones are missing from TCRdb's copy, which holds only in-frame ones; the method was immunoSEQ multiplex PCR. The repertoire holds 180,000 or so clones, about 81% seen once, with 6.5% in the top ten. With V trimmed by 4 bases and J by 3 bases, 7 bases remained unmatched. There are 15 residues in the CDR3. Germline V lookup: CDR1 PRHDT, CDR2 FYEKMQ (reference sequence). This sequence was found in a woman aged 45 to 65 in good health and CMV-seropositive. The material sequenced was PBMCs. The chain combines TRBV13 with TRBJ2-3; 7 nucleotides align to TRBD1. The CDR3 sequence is CASSSGQPGTDTQYF. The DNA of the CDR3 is TGTGCCAGCAGCTCGGGACAGCCAGGAACAGATACGCAGTATTTT.